This passage covers 20 T cell receptor beta chains from one sample sequenced in a study of cytomegalovirus exposure and HLA in healthy donors. The PCR contained 60 Vbeta and 13 Jbeta primers. This table comes from immunoSEQ multiplex PCR, and its TCRdb copy is limited to in-frame clones, with some not included. The sample lists some 130,000 clones, around 83% occurring once. Sequenced material: PBMCs. All receptors derive from a woman in her twenties or thirties in good health and CMV-seropositive.

This sequence joins TRBV5-5 and TRBJ2-7; 8 nucleotides match TRBD1. Looked up from germline, CDR1 is SGHKS and CDR2 is YYEKEE (reference sequence). This CDR3 comprises 13 residues. Trimming at V came to 5 bases and at J to 2 bases, leaving 3 bases not matched to a gene. CDR3 loop: CASSRQGTYEQYF. CDR3 DNA sequence: TGTGCCAGCAGTCGACAGGGGACCTACGAGCAGTACTTC.

The rearrangement links TRBV11-2 to TRBJ1-1; 7 bases are a match to TRBD1. This CDR3 has 13 amino acids. CDR1 is SGHAT, CDR2 FQNNGV, per germline. V shed 5 bases and J 3 bases; nucleotides not matched to a gene: 3. The CDR3 DNA reads as TGTGCCAGCAGCCTTACAGGGGACACTGAAGCTTTCTTT. It is translated as CASSLTGDTEAFF.

The J gene is TRBJ2-1, the V gene TRBV6-6; 7 bases agree with TRBD2. Germline lookup yields CDR1 MNHNY and CDR2 SVGAGI (reference sequence). The CDR3 is 12 amino acids. Losses at the gene ends were 6 bases for V and 12 bases for J; bases not matched to a gene: 8. DNA of the CDR3: TGTGCCAGCAGCGCCGCTGGACTAGTGCAGTTCTTC. This encodes CASSAAGLVQFF.

The chain links TRBV7-9 to TRBJ1-3; D gene unclear. Between the trimmed V and J ends, which lost 5 bases and 6 bases, there was a span of 11 bases. Germline V CDR1 and CDR2: SEHNR, FQNEAQ (reference sequence). This CDR3 is built from 13 residues. The CDR3 sequence: CASSRLVSNTIYF. The CDR3, as DNA: TGTGCCAGCAGCCGACTGGTTTCAAACACCATATATTTT.

The chain couples TRBV9 to TRBJ1-4; TRBD1 might be the D (6 bases). Trimming removed 0 bases at V and 7 bases at J, with 13 bases between. This CDR3 has 15 residues. The germline gives CDR1 SGDLS, CDR2 YYNGEE. The DNA for the CDR3 is TGTGCCAGCAGCGTAGCGGGGGGCAGAGGTGAAAAACTGTTTTTT. Protein product: CASSVAGGRGEKLFF.

The CDR3 DNA reads TGTGCCTGGAGTCCTACGAGGGGGCAGGGGGCAGGTCAGCCCCAGCATTTT. Its translation: CAWSPTRGQGAGQPQHF. J is TRBJ1-5 and V is TRBV30; 8 bases fit TRBD1. Germline CDR1 and CDR2: GTSNPN and SVGIG (reference sequence). The CDR3 is 17 residues long. V was pared by 2 bases and J by 6 bases, with 15 bases of the junction left unmatched.

CDR3: CASSERLAGAETQYF. CDR3 coding DNA: TGTGCCAGCAGTGAACGACTAGCGGGGGCTGAGACCCAGTACTTC. This chain links TRBV2 with TRBJ2-5; 12 bases agree with TRBD2. The germline CDR1 and CDR2 sequences are SNHLY and FYNNEI. V was clipped by 2 bases and J by 5 bases; unmatched bases: 3. The CDR3 runs to 15 residues.

This rearrangement joins TRBV4-2 to TRBJ1-4; TRBD1 agrees at 7 bases. The CDR3 totals 17 residues. V shed 0 bases and J 4 bases; nucleotides not matched to a gene: 8. Germline CDR1 and CDR2: LGHNA and YNFKEQ. The CDR3 nucleotides are TGTGCCAGCAGCCAAGATTCAGGGGGTAGAGGTAATGAAAAACTGTTTTTT. This gives the protein CASSQDSGGRGNEKLFF.

This chain links TRBV28 with TRBJ2-5, with TRBD2 identical over 7 bases. Germline V lookup: CDR1 MDHEN, CDR2 SYDVKM. The J segment lost 2 bases and the V segment lost 3 bases, leaving 3 bases of the junction unmatched. The CDR3 totals 14 residues. As DNA, the CDR3 is TGTGCCAGCAGTTTTCTCGGGGGGCAAGAGACCCAGTACTTC. Encoded protein: CASSFLGGQETQYF. The entire variable domain, with the rest obtained from reference TRBV28 and TRBJ2-5, is as follows: DVKVTQSSRYLVKRTGEKVFLECVQDMDHENMFWYRQDPGLGLRLIYFSYDVKMKEKGDIPEGYSVSREKKERFSLILESASTNQTSMYLCASSFLGGQETQYFGPGTRLLVL.

This clone was found a few times. The chain combines TRBV30 with TRBJ2-2; perhaps TRBD2 as D (7 bases). Trimming took 3 bases from V and 0 from J, leaving 17 bases between them. Per the germline V gene, CDR1 is GTSNPN and CDR2 is SVGIG (reference sequence). The CDR3 consists of 17 residues. The CDR3 region is CAWRGGRGHSNTGELFF. The CDR3, as DNA: TGTGCCTGGAGAGGAGGGAGGGGACACTCGAACACCGGGGAGCTGTTTTTT. Variable domain in full (rest from reference TRBV30 and TRBJ2-2): SQTIHQWPATLVQPVGSPLSLECTVEGTSNPNLYWYRQAAGRGLQLLFYSVGIGQISSEVPQNLSASRPQDRQFILSSKKLLLSDSGFYLCAWRGGRGHSNTGELFFGEGSRLTVL.

V gene TRBV11-2 combines with J gene TRBJ1-2; TRBD1 agrees at 8 bases. The germline CDR1 and CDR2 sequences are SGHAT and FQNNGV. V trimming: 1 base; J trimming: 6 bases; junction bases outside the gene matches: 4. This CDR3 is built from 14 residues. CDR3 coding DNA: TGTGCCAGCAGCTTAGTAACAGGGGGTAATGGCTACACCTTC. Amino acids: CASSLVTGGNGYTF.

V and J are TRBV6-4 and TRBJ2-2; 9 bases agree with TRBD1. This CDR3 is 16 amino acids long. Trimming cost V 4 bases and J 2 bases; bases outside gene matches: 5. Germline CDR1 and CDR2: MRHNA and SNTAGT. CDR3 residues: CASSARQGVNTGELFF. As DNA, the CDR3 is TGTGCCAGCAGTGCCCGACAGGGGGTTAACACCGGGGAGCTGTTTTTT.

This chain connects TRBV28 to TRBJ1-2, with a possible D match to TRBD1 (6 bases). The CDR3 sequence is 16 residues long. Germline-derived CDR1 and CDR2 are MDHEN and SYDVKM. Deletions cut 6 bases from V and 3 bases from J, with 20 bases between. CDR3: CASRGGGGRTDYGYTF. In DNA, the CDR3 is TGTGCCAGCAGGGGGGGAGGGGGGCGCACGGACTATGGCTACACCTTC.

This clone appeared once. The V call is TRBV6-5, the J call TRBJ2-2, with TRBD2 matching over 11 bases. Germline CDR1 and CDR2: MNHEY and SVGAGI. V shed 6 bases and J 4 bases; nucleotides not matched to a gene: 1. This CDR3 spans 14 amino acids. CDR3 residues: CASRLAGGTGELFF. The CDR3 nucleotides read TGTGCCAGCAGGCTAGCGGGAGGCACCGGGGAGCTGTTTTTT.

The chain joins TRBV9 to TRBJ2-1; D is unresolved. Germline V gene sequence: CDR1 SGDLS, CDR2 YYNGEE. The V end was cut by 0 bases, the J end by 10 bases, with 11 bases between. The CDR3 totals 13 residues. The CDR3 is CASSVEIGTEQFF. CDR3 nucleotides: TGTGCCAGCAGCGTAGAAATTGGCACCGAGCAGTTCTTC. The whole variable domain, remainder taken from reference TRBV9 and TRBJ2-1, is DSGVTQTPKHLITATGQRVTLRCSPRSGDLSVYWYQQSLDQGLQFLIQYYNGEERAKGNILERFSAQQFPDLHSELNLSSLELGDSALYFCASSVEIGTEQFFGPGTRLTVL.

CDR3: CASSQTGSPYEQYF. CDR3 bases: TGCGCCAGCAGCCAGACAGGGTCTCCCTACGAGCAGTACTTC. The rearrangement links TRBV5-1 to TRBJ2-7; TRBD1 aligns across 7 bases. From germline, CDR1 is SGHRS and CDR2 YFSETQ. The CDR3 spans 14 residues. J lost 2 bases, V lost 4 bases, and 6 bases had no gene match.

The rearrangement links TRBV7-9 to TRBJ1-5, with 8 bases fitting TRBD1. The CDR3 has 14 amino acids. The germline V gene has CDR1 SEHNR and CDR2 FQNEAQ (reference sequence). V lost 2 bases and J lost 4; bases outside the gene matches: 1. The CDR3 is CASSLQGANQPQHF. CDR3 DNA: TGTGCCAGCAGCTTACAGGGGGCGAATCAGCCCCAGCATTTT.

The chain uses TRBV10-3 and TRBJ2-5; TRBD1 aligns across 9 bases. The CDR3 spans 16 residues. The germline V gene encodes CDR1 ENHRY and CDR2 SYGVKD. Trimming took 5 bases from V and 0 from J; bases not matched to a gene: 7. The CDR3 DNA reads as TGTGCCATCAGTCAAGGGGGACAGGGCCACCAAGAGACCCAGTACTTC. Amino acid sequence: CAISQGGQGHQETQYF.

The J gene is TRBJ1-4, the V gene TRBV28; D remains unclear. Germline V CDR1 and CDR2: MDHEN, SYDVKM. The ends were cut back, 7 bases at V and 0 bases at J, with 18 bases in the middle. The CDR3 loop spans 17 amino acids. CDR3 in amino acids: CASNPSPREATNEKLFF. In DNA form, the CDR3 reads TGTGCCAGCAATCCCTCCCCAAGGGAGGCAACTAATGAAAAACTGTTTTTT.

The rearrangement uses TRBV5-4 and TRBJ2-1; D may be TRBD2 (6 bases). V lost 3 bases, J lost 3 bases, and 13 bases lay in between. The CDR3 runs to 15 residues. The germline V gene encodes CDR1 SGHNT and CDR2 YYREEE (reference sequence). CDR3 sequence (DNA): TGTGCCAGCAGCTCTGCTAGCGCCAGCTACAATGAGCAGTTCTTC. Residues: CASSSASASYNEQFF.